This TCR beta chain derives from a study of shared clonotypes between healthy human individuals. Study-wide context: Two women and a few men aged 18 to 49 served as donors. For every donor, three CD4 naive, three CD4 memory, two CD8 naive and one CD8 memory plates were used.

Original processing methods: There were no quality scores in the junction-only immunoSEQ sequences, so filtering differed. Assay used: immunoSEQ multiplex PCR; TCRdb lists only in-frame clones, some missing. The DNA was the basis for D and trimming; V, J and clone size are from that table. Altogether about 380,000 clones are present, 95% to 97% being singletons, with the ten largest covering about 0.32%. Germline V lookup: CDR1 SGHRS, CDR2 YFSETQ. V lost 7 bases to trimming and J lost 3 bases; unmatched junction nucleotides: 6. The CDR3 is 15 amino acids. The rearrangement joins TRBV5-1 to TRBJ2-3; TRBD2 matches at 12 bases. This TCR was sampled from a man aged 25 to 45 in good health. Material: memory CD8+ T cells sorted from blood. Subset given: CD45RO+ cells pooled with CCR7-negative TemRA cells. In DNA, the CDR3 is TGCGCCAGCTGGCTTACTAGCGGGAGGACAGATACGCAGTATTTT. It yields the protein CASWLTSGRTDTQYF.